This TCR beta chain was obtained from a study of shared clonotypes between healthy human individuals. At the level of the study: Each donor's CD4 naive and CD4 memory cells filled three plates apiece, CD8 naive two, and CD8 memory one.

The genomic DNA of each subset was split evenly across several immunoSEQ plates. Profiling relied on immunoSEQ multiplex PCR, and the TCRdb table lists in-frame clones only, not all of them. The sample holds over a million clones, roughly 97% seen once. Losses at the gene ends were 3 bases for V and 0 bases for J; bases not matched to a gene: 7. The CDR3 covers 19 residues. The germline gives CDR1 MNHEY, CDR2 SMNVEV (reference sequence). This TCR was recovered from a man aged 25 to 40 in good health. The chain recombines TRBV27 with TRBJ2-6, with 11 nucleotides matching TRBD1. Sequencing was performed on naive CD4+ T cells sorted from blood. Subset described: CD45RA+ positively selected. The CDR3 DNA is TGTGCCAGCAGTTTTTATCCCGGGACAGGGGGCTCTGGGGCCAACGTCCTGACTTTC. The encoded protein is CASSFYPGTGGSGANVLTF.